These 9 T cell receptor beta chains originate from one sample sequenced in a study of cytomegalovirus exposure and HLA in healthy donors. The PCR employed 60 Vbeta primers together with 13 Jbeta primers. The repertoire was sequenced with immunoSEQ multiplex PCR; TCRdb's copy has only in-frame clones and lacks some. Among roughly 170,000 clones, 77% were seen once, and the ten largest hold about 1.4%. The sequenced sample was PBMCs. Every receptor here comes from a woman younger than 45 in good health and CMV-seropositive.

The chain recombines TRBV6-5 with TRBJ1-1; no clear D gene. The germline V gene has CDR1 MNHEY and CDR2 SVGAGI. The germline V and J ends were trimmed by 6 bases and 4 bases, with 9 bases remaining between them. The CDR3 runs 12 residues. The CDR3, as DNA: TGTGCCAGCAGCAATACGGGCACTGAAGCTTTCTTT. Translation: CASSNTGTEAFF.

The gene calls are TRBV10-1 and TRBJ2-3; D possibly corresponds to TRBD1 (5 bases). Germline CDR1 WNHNN, CDR2 SYGVQD (reference sequence). The germline V and J ends were trimmed by 7 bases and 7 bases, with 12 bases remaining between them. CDR3 length equals 12 residues. For the CDR3, the DNA is TGCGCCAGCACAGGGCAGGGTAATACGCAGTATTTT. Its translation: CASTGQGNTQYF.

V and J are TRBV7-2 and TRBJ2-7; no reliable D call. The CDR3 has 15 residues. Trimming shortened V by 5 bases and J by 0 bases, and 14 bases separated the two germline ends. The V gene's germline CDR1 is SGHTA and CDR2 FQGNSA. This CDR3 is CASSALSSPSYEQYF. In nucleotides, the CDR3 is TGTGCCAGCAGCGCCCTGAGTTCACCCTCCTACGAGCAGTACTTC. Full variable domain (rest looked up from reference TRBV7-2 and TRBJ2-7): GAGVSQSPSNKVTEKGKDVELRCDPISGHTALYWYRQSLGQGLEFLIYFQGNSAPDKSGLPSDRFSAERTGGSVSTLTIQRTQQEDSAVYLCASSALSSPSYEQYFGPGTRLTVT.

The chain carries TRBV4-1 and TRBJ1-5; maybe TRBD1 (6 bases). This CDR3 has 14 amino acids. Germline V gene sequence: CDR1 MGHRA, CDR2 YSYEKL. V was cut by 8 bases and J by 4 bases, with 15 bases left in between. CDR3 amino acids: CASHSEQGNQPQHF. In nucleotides, the CDR3 is TGCGCCAGCCATTCAGAGCAGGGGAATCAGCCCCAGCATTTT.

This chain links TRBV2 with TRBJ1-5; 9 nucleotides agree with TRBD1. This CDR3 has 15 residues. The germline V gene has CDR1 SNHLY and CDR2 FYNNEI. Losses at the gene ends were 7 bases for V and 4 bases for J; bases not matched to a gene: 8. CDR3 protein: CASTQGTGFNQPQHF. CDR3 coding DNA: TGTGCCAGCACCCAAGGGACAGGGTTTAATCAGCCCCAGCATTTT. The full variable domain, its missing parts supplied by reference TRBV2 and TRBJ1-5, is EPEVTQTPSHQVTQMGQEVILRCVPISNHLYFYWYRQILGQKVEFLVSFYNNEISEKSEIFDDQFSVERPDGSNFTLKIRSTKLEDSAMYFCASTQGTGFNQPQHFGDGTRLSIL.

This clone came up once. The chain links TRBV18 to TRBJ2-1; perhaps TRBD1 as D (6 bases). The V end lost 6 bases, the J end lost 6 bases, and 12 bases lay between the germline ends. The CDR3 runs to 13 residues. Germline CDR1 KGHSH, CDR2 LQKENI. In DNA form, the CDR3 reads TGTGCCAGCTCCACAGGGCCCACCAATGAGCAGTTCTTC. This encodes CASSTGPTNEQFF. The whole variable domain, filled in from reference TRBV18 and TRBJ2-1, reads NAGVMQNPRHLVRRRGQEARLRCSPMKGHSHVYWYRQLPEEGLKFMVYLQKENIIDESGMPKERFSAEFPKEGPSILRIQQVVRGDSAAYFCASSTGPTNEQFFGPGTRLTVL.

The rearrangement links TRBV10-3 to TRBJ2-7, with D uncertain. Looked up from germline, CDR1 is ENHRY and CDR2 is SYGVKD. The CDR3 runs 13 residues. The V gene lost 4 bases and the J gene lost 1 base, with 8 bases spanning the gap. DNA for the CDR3: TGTGCCATCAGTGTTGAGGCTTCCTACGAGCAGTACTTC. Translating it yields CAISVEASYEQYF.

The CDR3 DNA reads TGTGCCAGCAGTCCGACAGGATATAACTATGGCTACACCTTC. Protein product: CASSPTGYNYGYTF. This chain uses TRBV7-2 with TRBJ1-2, with D perhaps TRBD1 (6 bases). The CDR3 runs to 14 residues. Germline V CDR1 and CDR2: SGHTA, FQGNSA. V was trimmed by 6 bases and J by 1 base, leaving 12 bases between them.

The chain joins TRBV7-2 to TRBJ2-2, with TRBD1 matching over 12 bases. V lost 3 bases to trimming and J lost 4 bases; unmatched junction nucleotides: 0. CDR1 and CDR2 from the germline V gene are SGHTA and FQGNSA. The CDR3 extends over 15 amino acids. This CDR3 reads CASSLGQGATGELFF. The CDR3 DNA is TGTGCCAGCAGCTTGGGACAGGGGGCCACCGGGGAGCTGTTTTTT.